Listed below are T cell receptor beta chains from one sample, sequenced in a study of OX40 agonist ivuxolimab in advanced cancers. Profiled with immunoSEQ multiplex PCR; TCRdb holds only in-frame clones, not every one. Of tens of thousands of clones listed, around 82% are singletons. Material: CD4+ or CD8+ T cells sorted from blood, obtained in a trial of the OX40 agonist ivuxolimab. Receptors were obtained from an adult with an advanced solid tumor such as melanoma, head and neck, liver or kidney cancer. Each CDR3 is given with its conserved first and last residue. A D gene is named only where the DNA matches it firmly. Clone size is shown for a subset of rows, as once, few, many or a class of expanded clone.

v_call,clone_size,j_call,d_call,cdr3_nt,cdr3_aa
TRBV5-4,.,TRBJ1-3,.,TGTGCCAGCAGCTTGAAAGGGGTCGGTGGAAACACCATATATTTT,CASSLKGVGGNTIYF
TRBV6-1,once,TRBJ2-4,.,TGTGCCACCGGGGCCCCGGGCGGCATTCAGTACTTC,CATGAPGGIQYF
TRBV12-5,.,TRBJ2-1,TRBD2,TGTGCTAGTGGTGCAAGCGGGAGAGCCTACAATGAGCAGTTCTTC,CASGASGRAYNEQFF
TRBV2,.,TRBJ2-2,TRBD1,TGTGCCAGCACTAGGGACAGGGGGTACACCGGGGAGCTGTTTTTT,CASTRDRGYTGELFF
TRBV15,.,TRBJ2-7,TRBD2,TGTGCCACCAGCCGCGGGGGGGGCTCCTACGAGCAGTACTTC,CATSRGGGSYEQYF
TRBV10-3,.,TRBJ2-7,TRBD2,TGTGCCGCCAGGGAGGGACTTTCCTACGAGCAGTACTTC,CAAREGLSYEQYF
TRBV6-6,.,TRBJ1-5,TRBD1,TGTGCCAGCAGCTCCGGGACAGGCTGGGGCAATCAGCCCCAGCATTTT,CASSSGTGWGNQPQHF
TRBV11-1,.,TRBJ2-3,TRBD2,TGTGCCATCCTCGGGAGGGGGACCGATACGCAGTATTTT,CAILGRGTDTQYF
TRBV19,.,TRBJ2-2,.,TGTGCCACTGGGGGAGCAGGGGGGACCGGGGAGCTGTTTTTT,CATGGAGGTGELFF
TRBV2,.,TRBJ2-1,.,TGTGCCAGCAGTGAAGGGGGCTGGTCGCTCTACAATGAGCAGTTCTTC,CASSEGGWSLYNEQFF
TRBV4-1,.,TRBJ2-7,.,TGCGCCAGCAGCCACGGCGAGACCACCTACGAGCAGTACTTC,CASSHGETTYEQYF
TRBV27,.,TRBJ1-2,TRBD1,TGTGCCAGCAGTGACTCGGGACAGGGGGCGGGTGGCTACACCTTC,CASSDSGQGAGGYTF
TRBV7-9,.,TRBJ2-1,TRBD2,TGTGCCAGCAGCTCCCCGGCGGGGGGGTACAATGAGCAGTTCTTC,CASSSPAGGYNEQFF
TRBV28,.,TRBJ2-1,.,TGTGCCAGCAATCGGGTGGGCAGTCCCAATGAGCAGTTCTTC,CASNRVGSPNEQFF
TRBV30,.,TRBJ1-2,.,TGTGCCTGGAGTGTATCATATGAGGGTTCGCGGGGCTACACCTTC,CAWSVSYEGSRGYTF
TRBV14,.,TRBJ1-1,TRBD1,TGTGCCAGCAGTCAGAGGACGGGGACAGGGGGCACTGAAGCTTTCTTT,CASSQRTGTGGTEAFF
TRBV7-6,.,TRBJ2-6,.,TGTGCCAGCAGCCAGGGGAACACGCGGGCCAACGTCCTGACTTTC,CASSQGNTRANVLTF
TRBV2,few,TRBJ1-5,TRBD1,TGTGCCAGCAGGCCCCAGGGGGCGGGTCAGCCCCAGCATTTT,CASRPQGAGQPQHF
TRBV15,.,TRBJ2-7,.,TGTGCCACCAAGGGTAATATCATGGACGAGCAGTACTTC,CATKGNIMDEQYF
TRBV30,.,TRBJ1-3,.,TGTGCCGGATTTGGCTCTGGAAACACCATATATTTT,CAGFGSGNTIYF
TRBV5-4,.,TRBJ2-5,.,TGTGCCAGCAGCTTGGATCAGGGGTCAGGGACCCAGTACTTC,CASSLDQGSGTQYF
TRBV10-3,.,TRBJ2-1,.,TGTGCCATCACGACCTCTACTAGTTACAATGAGCAGTTCTTC,CAITTSTSYNEQFF
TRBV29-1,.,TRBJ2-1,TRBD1,TGCAGCGTTGAACGAGGGGACAGGGGAGCTTACAATGAGCAGTTCTTC,CSVERGDRGAYNEQFF
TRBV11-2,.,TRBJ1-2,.,TGTGCCAGCAGCTTGGACACAGGGCTGGCGTATGGCTACACCTTC,CASSLDTGLAYGYTF
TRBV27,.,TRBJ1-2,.,TGTGCCAGCAGGCACGGACAGAACTATGGCTACACCTTC,CASRHGQNYGYTF
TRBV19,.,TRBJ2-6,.,TGTGCCAGTAGTCAAACCGGGGAGGCTGGGGCCAACGTCCTGACTTTC,CASSQTGEAGANVLTF
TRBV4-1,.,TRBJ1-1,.,TGCGCCAGCAGCCAAGATACCCCCAAGCAGGCCGTAGCTTTCTTT,CASSQDTPKQAVAFF
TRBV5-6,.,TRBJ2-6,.,TGTGCCAGCAGCTTGAGGCGACAGTACTCTGGGGCCAACGTCCTGACTTTC,CASSLRRQYSGANVLTF
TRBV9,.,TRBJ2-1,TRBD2,TGTGCCAGCAGCCTAGTGGCTAGCGGGAGAAATGAGCAGTTCTTC,CASSLVASGRNEQFF
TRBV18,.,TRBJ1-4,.,TGTGCCAGCTCAAAGGGTGCAACTAATGAAAAACTGTTTTTT,CASSKGATNEKLFF
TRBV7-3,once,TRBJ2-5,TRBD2,TGTGCCAGCAGCTTAGGGCTAGCGGGGGAGACCCAGTACTTC,CASSLGLAGETQYF
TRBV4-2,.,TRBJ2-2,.,TGTGCCAGCAGCCAAGACGATGAAGGTCTGAACACCGGGGAGCTGTTTTTT,CASSQDDEGLNTGELFF
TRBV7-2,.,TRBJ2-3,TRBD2,TGTGCCAGCAGCTTACGCCCGGGGGGGAGCACAGATACGCAGTATTTT,CASSLRPGGSTDTQYF
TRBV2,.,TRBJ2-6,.,TGTGCCAGCAGAGGATCATCTGGGGCCAACGTCCTGACTTTC,CASRGSSGANVLTF
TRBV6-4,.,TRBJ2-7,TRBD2,TGTGCCAGCAGTGAGGGTAGCGGGAACTACGAGCAGTACTTC,CASSEGSGNYEQYF
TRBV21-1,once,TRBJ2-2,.,TGTGCCAGCAGCAAAGAGGCGTCGACACGAGCCTTTGTCGGGGAGCTGTTTTTT,CASSKEASTRAFVGELFF
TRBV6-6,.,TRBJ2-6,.,TGTGCCAGCAAACCCTCTGGGGCCAACGTCCTGACTTTC,CASKPSGANVLTF
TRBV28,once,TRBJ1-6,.,TGTGCCAGCAGCCTAAACCGACAGCGTCCGTCACCCCTCCACTTT,CASSLNRQRPSPLHF
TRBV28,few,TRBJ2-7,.,TGTGCCAGCAGGACTCCAGGGTCCGCGAGCCACGAGCAGTACTTC,CASRTPGSASHEQYF
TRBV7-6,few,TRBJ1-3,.,TGTGCCAGCAGCTTAGTCACCGGGGTCTCTGGAAACACCATATATTTT,CASSLVTGVSGNTIYF
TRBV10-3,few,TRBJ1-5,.,TGTGCCGTCAAACCAGGGGCGGGGGATCAGCCCCAGCATTTT,CAVKPGAGDQPQHF